The 21 T cell receptor beta chains given below trace back to one sample, sequenced in a study of blood T cell repertoires in COVID-19. Clones were sequenced by immunoSEQ multiplex PCR, and TCRdb holds only the in-frame ones, with some missing. The sample has roughly 360,000 clones; 70% to 85% are singletons. The sample comprised peripheral blood. The receptor set was obtained from a human donor with acute or convalescent COVID-19. The donor label of this sample is uncertain.

To note about this clone: This sequence is one base from a far larger clone and is likely a read error. This chain's CDR3 is CASSFGSSYEQYF. Written as DNA, the CDR3 is TGTGCCAGCAGCTTCGGTAGCTCCTACGAGCAGTACTTC. V and J are TRBV11-2 and TRBJ2-7, with no clear D. Per the germline V gene, CDR1 is SGHAT and CDR2 is FQNNGV. This CDR3 has 13 residues. Trimming pared 3 bases from V and 0 bases from J, leaving 6 bases between. The full variable domain, rest sourced from reference TRBV11-2 and TRBJ2-7, is EAGVAQSPRYKIIEKRQSVAFWCNPISGHATLYWYQQILGQGPKLLIQFQNNGVVDDSQLPKDRFSAERLKGVDSTLKIQPAKLEDSAVYLCASSFGSSYEQYFGPGTRLTVT.

A few counts support this clone. The chain recombines TRBV3-1 (or the pseudogene TRBV3-2) with TRBJ2-5; 7 bases map to TRBD2. Germline CDR1 reads LGHDT; CDR2 reads YNNKEL (reference sequence). The CDR3 runs to 15 residues. J gave up 1 base and V 4 bases, and 6 bases lay outside the gene matches. The CDR3 DNA reads as TGTGCCAGCAGCCGGTACGGGAGGATCCAAGAGACCCAGTACTTC. Amino acids: CASSRYGRIQETQYF.

The chain combines TRBV13 with TRBJ2-5, with a tentative D call TRBD2 (5 bases). The CDR3 runs to 13 residues. V lost 5 bases, J lost 10 bases, and 17 bases lay in between. The germline V gene has CDR1 PRHDT and CDR2 FYEKMQ (reference sequence). CDR3 sequence: CASSLELGRDQYF. In nucleotides, the CDR3 is TGTGCCAGCAGCCTCGAGCTGGGGAGAGACCAGTACTTC.

The chain joins TRBV7-6 to TRBJ2-7; TRBD2 agrees at 12 bases. Per the germline V gene, CDR1 is SGHVS and CDR2 is FNYEAQ. J was trimmed by 4 bases and V by 5 bases; bases with no gene match: 9. This CDR3 is built from 16 residues. Written as DNA, the CDR3 is TGTGCCAGCAGCCCGACTAGCGGGGGCGCCTTTTACGAGCAGTACTTC. Encoded protein: CASSPTSGGAFYEQYF.

This chain joins TRBV11-3 and TRBJ2-3, with D perhaps matching TRBD1 (6 bases). The ends were cut back, 4 bases at V and 3 bases at J, with 23 bases in the middle. CDR3 length equals 18 residues. Germline CDR1 SGHNT, CDR2 YENEEA. CDR3 region: CASSSGMTGPRGTDTQYF. The CDR3 DNA follows: TGTGCCAGCAGCTCAGGCATGACAGGACCTAGGGGAACAGATACGCAGTATTTT. Based on the CDR3 plus reference TRBV11-3 and TRBJ2-3, the full variable domain is EAGVVQSPRYKIIEKKQPVAFWCNPISGHNTLYWYLQNLGQGPELLIRYENEEAVDDSQLPKDRFSAERLKGVDSTLKIQPAELGDSAVYLCASSSGMTGPRGTDTQYFGPGTRLTVL.

V usage is TRBV5-1 and J usage is TRBJ2-1; tentatively, D is TRBD1 (5 bases). Trimming took off 2 bases at V and 0 bases at J, with 9 bases between the two ends. CDR1 is SGHRS, CDR2 YFSETQ, per germline. CDR3 length: 15 amino acids. The CDR3 nucleotides are TGCGCCAGCAGCTTCACAGGAGTCTCCTACAATGAGCAGTTCTTC. This encodes CASSFTGVSYNEQFF.

The chain links TRBV24-1 to TRBJ2-7, with a tentative D call TRBD2 (6 bases). The CDR3 contains 15 residues. Trimming cost V 7 bases and J 4 bases, with 19 bases left between them. The V gene's germline CDR1 is KGHDR and CDR2 SFDVKD. The DNA for the CDR3 is TGTGCCACCAGCCCTACGCGAGGAGGGACGTACGAGCAGTACTTC. Translation gives CATSPTRGGTYEQYF.

This sequence joins TRBV3-1 (or the pseudogene TRBV3-2) and TRBJ1-1, with a possible D match to TRBD1 (5 bases). CDR3 length equals 13 residues. From germline, CDR1 is LGHDT and CDR2 YNNKEL (reference sequence). V was clipped by 4 bases and J by 7 bases, with 13 bases between them. CDR3 amino acids: CASSLLGGFEAFF. CDR3 nucleotide sequence: TGTGCCAGCAGCCTCCTCGGGGGGTTTGAAGCTTTCTTT.

This chain uses TRBV11-2 with TRBJ1-3, with D perhaps TRBD1 (5 bases). Germline CDR1 SGHAT, CDR2 FQNNGV. CDR3 length equals 15 residues. V shed 6 bases and J shed 4 bases, with 16 bases lying between them. DNA for the CDR3: TGTGCCAGCAGTGGGGAAGGGGTGAAAGGAAACACCATATATTTT. Residues: CASSGEGVKGNTIYF.

The chain carries TRBV3-1 (or the pseudogene TRBV3-2) and TRBJ2-2; D perhaps matches TRBD1 (6 bases). Trimming left V 1 base short and J 7 bases short, with 13 bases between. Germline V gene lookup returns CDR1 LGHDT and CDR2 YNNKEL (reference sequence). The CDR3 is 15 residues long. DNA of the CDR3: TGTGCCAGCAGCCAAGGCAGGGGCAGGGACGGGGAGCTGTTTTTT. It translates to CASSQGRGRDGELFF.

Here the CDR3 DNA reads TGTGCCAGCAGCGTTGCCCCTCTCAGGGGAGAGACTGAAGCTTTCTTT. Translating gives CASSVAPLRGETEAFF. This chain joins TRBV9 and TRBJ1-1; a possible D gene is TRBD1 (6 bases). This CDR3 region has 16 residues. CDR1 and CDR2 from the germline V gene are SGDLS and YYNGEE. Trimming took 2 bases from V and 5 from J, leaving 19 bases between them.

This chain connects TRBV19 to TRBJ1-6; 9 nucleotides line up with TRBD1. Germline CDR1 LNHDA, CDR2 SQIVND (reference sequence). The trim removed 6 bases at V and 8 bases at J, leaving 8 bases unmatched. The CDR3 is made up of 15 amino acids. The CDR3 nucleotides read TGTGCCAGTAGCCCGGACAGGGGTCGCGATTCACCCCTCCACTTT. Translation: CASSPDRGRDSPLHF.

This clone was counted only a few times. J is TRBJ1-6 and V is TRBV7-9, with 10 bases lining up with TRBD1. Germline trimming cut 5 bases from V and 1 base from J; bases unmatched to any gene: 5. This CDR3 region has 17 residues. Germline CDR1 SEHNR, CDR2 FQNEAQ (reference sequence). This CDR3 reads CASSPRTGGSYNSPLHF. DNA of the CDR3: TGTGCCAGCAGCCCTCGGACAGGGGGATCCTATAATTCACCCCTCCACTTT.

V is TRBV12-5 and J is TRBJ1-1; D perhaps matches TRBD1 (5 bases). Trimming removed 6 bases at V and 1 base at J, with 15 bases between. The CDR3 is 15 residues long. CDR1 and CDR2 (germline): LGHNT, FRNRAP. CDR3 residues: CASGHPQGTNTEAFF. CDR3 nucleotides: TGTGCTAGTGGCCACCCCCAGGGTACGAACACTGAAGCTTTCTTT.

The chain couples TRBV5-4 to TRBJ2-2; D may be TRBD1 (5 bases). The CDR3 extends over 15 amino acids. CDR1 SGHNT and CDR2 YYREEE come from the germline V gene (reference sequence). Trimming cost V 2 bases and J 7 bases, with 15 bases left between them. This CDR3 reads CASSFGQGRHGELFF. Here the CDR3 DNA reads TGTGCCAGCAGCTTCGGGCAGGGTCGTCACGGGGAGCTGTTTTTT.

The rearrangement joins TRBV9 to TRBJ2-7; no clear D gene. Germline CDR1 is SGDLS and CDR2 is YYNGEE. This CDR3 comprises 15 residues. Trimming left V 3 bases short and J 6 bases short, with 19 bases between. CDR3 region: CASSAYKTWASEQYF. In DNA form, the CDR3 reads TGTGCCAGCAGCGCTTACAAGACCTGGGCGTCCGAGCAGTACTTC.

V and J are TRBV28 and TRBJ1-4, with 11 bases matching TRBD1. Germline V gene lookup returns CDR1 MDHEN and CDR2 SYDVKM. This CDR3 comprises 16 residues. Trimming at V came to 5 bases and at J to 7 bases, leaving 9 bases not matched to a gene. Here the CDR3 DNA reads TGTGCCAGCAGTAATCTAGGACAGGGGGCCCGTGAAAAACTGTTTTTT. Residues: CASSNLGQGAREKLFF.

This chain links TRBV12-3 or TRBV12-4 with TRBJ2-3, with D unclear. The CDR3 runs 13 residues. V lost 1 base to trimming and J lost 4 bases, with 6 bases between them. Here the CDR3 DNA reads TGTGCCAGCAGTTTAGACTTTGCAGATACGCAGTATTTT. Its protein is CASSLDFADTQYF.

The J gene is TRBJ1-1, the V gene TRBV5-4; D unresolved. This CDR3 spans 14 amino acids. Germline assignment: CDR1 SGHNT and CDR2 YYREEE (reference sequence). V gave up 5 bases and J gave up 1 base, with 12 bases separating them. The CDR3: CASSHETGNTEAFF. The CDR3 region has the DNA TGTGCCAGCAGTCACGAGACGGGGAACACTGAAGCTTTCTTT.

The chain carries TRBV6-1 and TRBJ1-1; D is possibly TRBD1 (5 bases). The CDR3 contains 16 residues. CDR1 and CDR2 (germline): MNHNS, SASEGT. V dropped 0 bases and J dropped 5 bases, with 16 bases sitting between them. The CDR3 DNA reads TGTGCCAGCAGTGAAGCAGGGAACTCCCGGGGGACTGAAGCTTTCTTT. Protein sequence: CASSEAGNSRGTEAFF.

This clone was observed a single time. This chain joins TRBV11-2 and TRBJ2-3, with 14 bases aligning to TRBD2. J was trimmed by 6 bases and V by 5 bases; bases with no gene match: 7. The CDR3 has 16 residues. In germline, CDR1 is SGHAT, CDR2 FQNNGV. This CDR3 reads CASSLRLAGGPDTQYF. CDR3 DNA: TGTGCCAGCAGCCTCCGACTAGCGGGAGGGCCCGATACGCAGTATTTT.